The 10 T cell receptor beta chains reported below all come from one sample, sequenced in a study of shared clonotypes between healthy human individuals. TCRdb's table, derived via immunoSEQ multiplex PCR, lists solely in-frame clones and lacks some. The sample consists of millions of clones, 93% of them appearing once. Cells designated naive CD8 were CD45RO-negative and were positively selected for CCR7, with terminally differentiated effector memory CD45RA+ cells excluded. Specimen: naive CD8+ T cells from PBMCs. The receptors derive from a man aged 18 to 30 in good health. Some clones in this sample may be carry-over from other donors' samples.

The V and J genes are TRBV13 and TRBJ2-1, with 7 positions matching TRBD2. The J segment lost 7 bases and the V segment lost 5 bases, leaving 11 bases of the junction unmatched. This CDR3 comprises 15 residues. The germline V gene encodes CDR1 PRHDT and CDR2 FYEKMQ (reference sequence). CDR3 bases: TGTGCCAGCAGCCCGCCGCGGGAGACGGAGAATGAGCAGTTCTTC. This sequence encodes CASSPPRETENEQFF.

V is TRBV5-1 and J is TRBJ1-1, with D perhaps matching TRBD1 (5 bases). Germline loops: CDR1 SGHRS, CDR2 YFSETQ. V dropped 0 bases and J dropped 4 bases, with 10 bases sitting between them. This CDR3 spans 14 amino acids. CDR3 bases: TGCGCCAGCAGCTTGGAGTCGGGGGGCACTGAAGCTTTCTTT. Translated, it gives CASSLESGGTEAFF.

This clone appeared once. The rearrangement joins TRBV6-1 to TRBJ1-1; 9 bases are shared with TRBD1. The CDR3 has 14 residues. V lost 10 bases to trimming and J lost 1 base; unmatched junction nucleotides: 7. Germline CDR1 is MNHNS and CDR2 is SASEGT. The CDR3, as DNA: TGTGCCACACGAGAGACAGGGGGGAACACTGAAGCTTTCTTT. It specifies CATRETGGNTEAFF.

The rearrangement links TRBV13 to TRBJ2-3; 10 bases are a match to TRBD2. Germline V CDR1 and CDR2: PRHDT, FYEKMQ (reference sequence). The CDR3 is 20 amino acids. Trimming removed 5 bases from V and 5 bases from J; junction bases left unmatched: 22. CDR3 sequence (DNA): TGTGCCAGCAGCGCGGGGAGTTTGTTAGCGGGAGGCCTGGCAGGAGATACGCAGTATTTT. It is translated as CASSAGSLLAGGLAGDTQYF.

The rearrangement uses TRBV7-3 and TRBJ1-1, with 10 bases aligning to TRBD1. This CDR3 has 16 residues. V lost 7 bases and J lost 1; bases outside the gene matches: 9. The germline V gene has CDR1 SGHTA and CDR2 FQGTGA. DNA for the CDR3: TGTGCCAGCACCCCGGGACAGGGGTTCGGGAACACTGAAGCTTTCTTT. This sequence encodes CASTPGQGFGNTEAFF.

The genes are TRBV6-1 and TRBJ2-7; 8 bases agree with TRBD2. Germline V gene lookup returns CDR1 MNHNS and CDR2 SASEGT. The CDR3 is made up of 12 amino acids. This chain's CDR3 is CSAGEIPYEQYF. The CDR3 DNA follows: TGTTCAGCGGGGGAAATCCCCTACGAGCAGTACTTC.

The chain couples TRBV10-1 to TRBJ2-2; TRBD1 is a possible D gene (6 bases). The CDR3 has 15 residues. Between the trimmed V and J ends, which lost 5 bases and 2 bases, there was a span of 12 bases. The germline V gene has CDR1 WNHNN and CDR2 SYGVQD (reference sequence). The CDR3 bases are TGCGCCAGCAGTTCCGGGACAAGCAACACCGGGGAGCTGTTTTTT. This sequence encodes CASSSGTSNTGELFF.

Comments on this clone: Other DNA sequences in this specimen translate into the identical CDR3. V gene TRBV6-5 combines with J gene TRBJ2-7; possibly TRBD1 for D (6 bases). Germline V lookup: CDR1 MNHEY, CDR2 SVGAGI. CDR3 length: 16 residues. V lost 0 bases to trimming and J lost 0 bases, with 12 bases between them. The chain's CDR3 is CASSYSTGQSSYEQYF. In DNA form, the CDR3 reads TGTGCCAGCAGTTACTCTACTGGACAGTCCTCCTACGAGCAGTACTTC.

The gene calls are TRBV9 and TRBJ2-7; 11 nucleotides align to TRBD1. Germline CDR1 is SGDLS and CDR2 is YYNGEE. V was pared by 0 bases and J by 1 base, with 3 bases of the junction left unmatched. The CDR3 is made up of 16 amino acids. CDR3 bases: TGTGCCAGCAGCGTAGGGGACAGGGGGACTTCCTACGAGCAGTACTTC. Translating gives CASSVGDRGTSYEQYF. Filled out from reference TRBV9 and TRBJ2-7, the complete variable domain reads DSGVTQTPKHLITATGQRVTLRCSPRSGDLSVYWYQQSLDQGLQFLIQYYNGEERAKGNILERFSAQQFPDLHSELNLSSLELGDSALYFCASSVGDRGTSYEQYFGPGTRLTVT.

The rearrangement links TRBV28 to TRBJ1-4; the D is unclear. Deletions cut 8 bases from V and 8 bases from J, with 18 bases between. In germline, CDR1 is MDHEN, CDR2 SYDVKM. The CDR3 has 14 amino acids. The CDR3 DNA reads TGTGCCAGCTCGAAGTCGGGCACCGGGGAAAAACTGTTTTTT. The encoded protein is CASSKSGTGEKLFF.